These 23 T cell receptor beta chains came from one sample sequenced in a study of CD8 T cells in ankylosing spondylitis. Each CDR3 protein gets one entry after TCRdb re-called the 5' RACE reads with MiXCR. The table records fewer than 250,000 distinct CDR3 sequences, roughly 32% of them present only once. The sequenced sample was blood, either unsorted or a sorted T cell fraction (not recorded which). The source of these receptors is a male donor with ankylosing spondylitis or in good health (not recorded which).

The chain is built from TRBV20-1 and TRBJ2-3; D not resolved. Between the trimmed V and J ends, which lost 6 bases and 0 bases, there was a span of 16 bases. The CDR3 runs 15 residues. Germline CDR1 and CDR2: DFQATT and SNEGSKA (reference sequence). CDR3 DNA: TGCAGTGCCCCCCCCCCGGCCTATAGCACAGATACGCAGTATTTT. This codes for CSAPPPAYSTDTQYF.

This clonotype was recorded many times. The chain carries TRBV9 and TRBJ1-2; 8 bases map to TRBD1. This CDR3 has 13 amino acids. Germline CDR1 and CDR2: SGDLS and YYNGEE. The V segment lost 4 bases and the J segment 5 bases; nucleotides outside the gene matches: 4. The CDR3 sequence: CASSPDREYGYTF. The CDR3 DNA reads TGTGCCAGCAGCCCGGACAGGGAATATGGCTACACCTTC.

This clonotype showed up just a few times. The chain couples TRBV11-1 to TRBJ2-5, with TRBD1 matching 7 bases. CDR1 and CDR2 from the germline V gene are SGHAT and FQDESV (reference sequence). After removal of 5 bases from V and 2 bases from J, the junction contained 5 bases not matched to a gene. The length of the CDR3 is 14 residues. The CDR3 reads CASSQRQGQETQYF. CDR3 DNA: TGTGCCAGCAGCCAACGACAGGGTCAAGAGACCCAGTACTTC.

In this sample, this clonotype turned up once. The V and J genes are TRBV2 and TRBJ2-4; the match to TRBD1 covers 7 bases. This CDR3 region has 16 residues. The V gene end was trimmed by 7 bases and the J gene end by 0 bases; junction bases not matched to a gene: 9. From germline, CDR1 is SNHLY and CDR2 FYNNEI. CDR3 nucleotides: TGTGCCAGCATTACAGGGGCCGCTCTAGCCAAAAACATTCAGTACTTC. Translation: CASITGAALAKNIQYF.

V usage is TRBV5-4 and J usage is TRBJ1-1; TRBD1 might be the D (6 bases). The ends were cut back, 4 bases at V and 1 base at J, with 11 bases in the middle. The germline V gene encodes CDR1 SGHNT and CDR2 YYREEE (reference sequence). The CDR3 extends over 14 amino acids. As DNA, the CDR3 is TGTGCCAGCAGCCCCCGGGGGGCGAACACTGAAGCTTTCTTT. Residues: CASSPRGANTEAFF. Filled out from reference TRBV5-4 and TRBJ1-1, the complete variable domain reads ETGVTQSPTHLIKTRGQQVTLRCSSQSGHNTVSWYQQALGQGPQFIFQYYREEENGRGNFPPRFSGLQFPNYSSELNVNALELDDSALYLCASSPRGANTEAFFGQGTRLTVV.

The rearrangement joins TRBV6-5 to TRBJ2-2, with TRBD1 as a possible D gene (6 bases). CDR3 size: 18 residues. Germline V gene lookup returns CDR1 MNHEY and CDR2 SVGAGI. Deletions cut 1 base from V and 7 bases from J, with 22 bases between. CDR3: CASSYWTWGQGRGGELFF. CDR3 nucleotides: TGTGCCAGCAGTTACTGGACGTGGGGGCAGGGCCGTGGCGGGGAGCTGTTTTTT.

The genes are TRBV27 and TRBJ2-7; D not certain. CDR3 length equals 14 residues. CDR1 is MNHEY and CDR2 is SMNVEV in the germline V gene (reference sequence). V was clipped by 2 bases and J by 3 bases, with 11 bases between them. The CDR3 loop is CASSLKIQDYEQYF. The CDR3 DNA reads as TGTGCCAGCAGTTTAAAGATACAAGACTACGAGCAGTACTTC.

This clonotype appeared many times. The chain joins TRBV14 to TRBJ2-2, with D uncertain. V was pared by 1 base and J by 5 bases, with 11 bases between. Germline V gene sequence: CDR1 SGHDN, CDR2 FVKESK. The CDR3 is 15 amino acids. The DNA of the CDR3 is TGTGCCAGCAGCCAAGGGGCGGCCCTAACCGGGGAGCTGTTTTTT. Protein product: CASSQGAALTGELFF.

The CDR3 DNA reads TGTGCCAGCAGTCGGGACAGGGGGAAGGGCACCGGGGAGCTGTTTTTT. This sequence encodes CASSRDRGKGTGELFF. The chain couples TRBV5-5 to TRBJ2-2; 11 nucleotides line up with TRBD1. This CDR3 region has 16 residues. The trim removed 5 bases at V and 4 bases at J, leaving 7 bases unmatched. Per the germline V gene, CDR1 is SGHKS and CDR2 is YYEKEE (reference sequence).

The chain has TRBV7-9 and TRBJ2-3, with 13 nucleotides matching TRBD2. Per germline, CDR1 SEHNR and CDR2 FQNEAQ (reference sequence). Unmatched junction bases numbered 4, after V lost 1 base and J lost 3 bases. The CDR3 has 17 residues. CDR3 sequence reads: CASSLGGTSGATDTQYF. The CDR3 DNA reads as TGTGCCAGCAGCTTAGGGGGGACTAGCGGGGCAACAGATACGCAGTATTTT.

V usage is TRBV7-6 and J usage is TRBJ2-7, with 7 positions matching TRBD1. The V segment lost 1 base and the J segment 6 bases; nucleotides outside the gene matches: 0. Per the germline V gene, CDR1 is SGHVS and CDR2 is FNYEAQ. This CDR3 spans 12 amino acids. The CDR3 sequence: CASSLGTGEQYF. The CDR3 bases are TGTGCCAGCAGCTTAGGGACAGGCGAGCAGTACTTC.

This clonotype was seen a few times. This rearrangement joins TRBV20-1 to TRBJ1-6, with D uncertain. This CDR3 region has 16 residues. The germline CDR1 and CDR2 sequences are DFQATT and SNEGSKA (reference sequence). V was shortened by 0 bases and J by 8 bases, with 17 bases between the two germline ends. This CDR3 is CSARDIGGRYYSPLHF. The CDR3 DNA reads TGCAGTGCTAGAGATATCGGTGGGAGGTATTATTCACCCCTCCACTTT.

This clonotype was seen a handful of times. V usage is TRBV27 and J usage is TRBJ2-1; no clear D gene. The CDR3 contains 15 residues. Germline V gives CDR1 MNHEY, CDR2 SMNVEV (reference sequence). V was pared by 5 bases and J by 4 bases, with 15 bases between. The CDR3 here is CASSPVPLDYNEQFF. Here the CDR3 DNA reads TGTGCCAGCAGTCCGGTTCCGCTCGATTACAATGAGCAGTTCTTC.

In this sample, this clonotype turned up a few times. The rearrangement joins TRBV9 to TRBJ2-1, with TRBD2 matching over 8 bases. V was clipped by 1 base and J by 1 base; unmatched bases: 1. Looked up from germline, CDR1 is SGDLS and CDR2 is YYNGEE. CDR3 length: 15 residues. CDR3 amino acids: CASSVTGGSYNEQFF. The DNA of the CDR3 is TGTGCCAGCAGCGTAACGGGGGGGTCCTACAATGAGCAGTTCTTC.

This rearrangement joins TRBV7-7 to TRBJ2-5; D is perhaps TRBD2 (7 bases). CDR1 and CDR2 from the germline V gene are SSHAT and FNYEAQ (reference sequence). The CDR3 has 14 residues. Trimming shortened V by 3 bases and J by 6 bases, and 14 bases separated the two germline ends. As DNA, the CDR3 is TGTGCCAGCAGCTTCCCCGGGGGGCAAAAGACCCAGTACTTC. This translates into CASSFPGGQKTQYF.

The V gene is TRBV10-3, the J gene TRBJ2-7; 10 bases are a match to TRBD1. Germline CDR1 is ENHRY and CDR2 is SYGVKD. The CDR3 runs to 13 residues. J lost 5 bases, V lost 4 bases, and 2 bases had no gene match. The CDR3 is CAISADRGDEQYF. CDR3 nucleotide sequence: TGTGCCATCAGTGCGGACAGGGGGGACGAGCAGTACTTC.

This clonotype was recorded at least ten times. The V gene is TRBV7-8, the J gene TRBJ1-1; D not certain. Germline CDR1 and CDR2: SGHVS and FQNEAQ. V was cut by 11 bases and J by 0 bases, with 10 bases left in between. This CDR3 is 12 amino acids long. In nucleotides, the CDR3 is TGTGCCCACTCGAGGGTGAACACTGAAGCTTTCTTT. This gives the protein CAHSRVNTEAFF.

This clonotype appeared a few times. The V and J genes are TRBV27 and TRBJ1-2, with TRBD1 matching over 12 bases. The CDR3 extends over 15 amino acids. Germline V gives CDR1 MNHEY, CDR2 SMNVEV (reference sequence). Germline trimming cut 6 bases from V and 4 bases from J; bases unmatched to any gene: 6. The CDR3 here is CASSTGQGAPYGYTF. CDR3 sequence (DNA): TGTGCCAGCAGCACGGGACAGGGGGCACCCTATGGCTACACCTTC.

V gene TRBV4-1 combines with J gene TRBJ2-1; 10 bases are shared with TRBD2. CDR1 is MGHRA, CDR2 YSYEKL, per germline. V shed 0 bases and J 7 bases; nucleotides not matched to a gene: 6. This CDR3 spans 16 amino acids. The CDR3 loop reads CASSQESGGAGNEQFF. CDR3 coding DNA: TGCGCCAGCAGCCAAGAGAGCGGGGGGGCGGGGAATGAGCAGTTCTTC.

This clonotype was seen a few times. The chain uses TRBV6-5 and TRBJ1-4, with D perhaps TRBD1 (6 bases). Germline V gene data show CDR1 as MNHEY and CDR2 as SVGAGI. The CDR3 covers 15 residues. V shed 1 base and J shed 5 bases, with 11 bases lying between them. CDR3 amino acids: CASSYFGTLNEKLFF. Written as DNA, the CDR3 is TGTGCCAGCAGTTACTTCGGGACACTGAATGAAAAACTGTTTTTT.

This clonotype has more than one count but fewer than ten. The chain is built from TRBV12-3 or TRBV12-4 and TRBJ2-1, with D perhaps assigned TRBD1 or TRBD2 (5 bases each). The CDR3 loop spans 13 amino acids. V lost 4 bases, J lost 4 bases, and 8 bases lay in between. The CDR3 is CASSSGRYNEQFF. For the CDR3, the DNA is TGTGCCAGCAGTTCGGGACGGTACAATGAGCAGTTCTTC.

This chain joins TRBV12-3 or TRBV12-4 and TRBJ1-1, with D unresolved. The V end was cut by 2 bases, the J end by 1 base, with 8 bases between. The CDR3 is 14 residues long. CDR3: CASSLNWGNTEAFF. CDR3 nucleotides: TGTGCCAGCAGTTTAAATTGGGGGAACACTGAAGCTTTCTTT.

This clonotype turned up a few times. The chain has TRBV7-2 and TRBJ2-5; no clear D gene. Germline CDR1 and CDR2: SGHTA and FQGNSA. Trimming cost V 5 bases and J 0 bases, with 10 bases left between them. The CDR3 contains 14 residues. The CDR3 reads CASSAPKYQETQYF. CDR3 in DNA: TGTGCCAGCAGCGCCCCTAAGTACCAAGAGACCCAGTACTTC.